This T cell receptor beta chain appears in the sequencing data of a study of post-analysis software for immune sequencing data. Study-wide results and caveats: Five TRBV segments, including TRBV5-6, TRBV5-1 and TRBV20-1, were more frequent in patients than controls.

With 6 bases clipped from V and 0 bases from J, the junction kept 5 bases outside the gene matches. CDR3 size: 14 residues. CDR1 and CDR2 (germline): SQVTM, ANQGSEA. TCR beta cDNA libraries had unique molecular identifiers. Input populations of 1 to 10 million T cells gave rise to around 500,000 cDNA molecules. MiXCR, run by TCRdb on the PCR reads, gives a single entry per CDR3 protein. Among about 500,000 distinct CDR3 sequences listed, over 35% were seen once. The sample holds a few counts of this clonotype. What it recognizes is unknown. This receptor was taken from a girl aged 5-17 years with multiple sclerosis. The chain employs TRBV29-1 and TRBJ2-1; TRBD2 matches at 7 bases. The sequenced material came from blood. The CDR3 reads CSVLLADSYNEQFF. The CDR3 DNA sequence: TGCAGCGTCTTGCTAGCGGACTCCTACAATGAGCAGTTCTTC.